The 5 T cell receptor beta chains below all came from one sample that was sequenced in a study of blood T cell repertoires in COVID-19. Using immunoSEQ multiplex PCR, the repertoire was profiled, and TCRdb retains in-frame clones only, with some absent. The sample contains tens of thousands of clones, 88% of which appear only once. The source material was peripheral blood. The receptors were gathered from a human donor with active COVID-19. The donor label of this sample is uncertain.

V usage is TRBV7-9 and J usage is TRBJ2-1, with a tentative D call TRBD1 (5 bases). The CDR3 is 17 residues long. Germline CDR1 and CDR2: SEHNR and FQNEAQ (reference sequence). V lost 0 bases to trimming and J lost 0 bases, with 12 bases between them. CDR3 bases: TGTGCCAGCAGCTTAGCGCTGAGTACAGGCTCCTACAATGAGCAGTTCTTC. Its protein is CASSLALSTGSYNEQFF.

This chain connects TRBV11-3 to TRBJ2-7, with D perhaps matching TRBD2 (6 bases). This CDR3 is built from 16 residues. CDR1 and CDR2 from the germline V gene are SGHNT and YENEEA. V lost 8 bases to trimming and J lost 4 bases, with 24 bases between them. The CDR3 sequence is CASAVGVWRDVYEQYF. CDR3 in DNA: TGTGCCAGCGCTGTAGGAGTCTGGCGGGACGTGTACGAGCAGTACTTC.

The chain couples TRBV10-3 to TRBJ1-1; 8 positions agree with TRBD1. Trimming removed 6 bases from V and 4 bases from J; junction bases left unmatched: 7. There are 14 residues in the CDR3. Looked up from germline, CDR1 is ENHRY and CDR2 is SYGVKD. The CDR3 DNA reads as TGTGCCATCAGCCTAGGACAGGGCTTCACTGAAGCTTTCTTT. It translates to CAISLGQGFTEAFF.

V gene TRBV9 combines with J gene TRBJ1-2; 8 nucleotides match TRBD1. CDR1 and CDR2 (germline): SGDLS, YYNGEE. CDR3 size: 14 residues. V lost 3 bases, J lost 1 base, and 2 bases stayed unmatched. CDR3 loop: CASSGQGSNYGYTF. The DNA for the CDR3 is TGTGCCAGCAGCGGACAGGGGAGTAACTATGGCTACACCTTC. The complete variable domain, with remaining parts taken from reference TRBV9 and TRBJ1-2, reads DSGVTQTPKHLITATGQRVTLRCSPRSGDLSVYWYQQSLDQGLQFLIQYYNGEERAKGNILERFSAQQFPDLHSELNLSSLELGDSALYFCASSGQGSNYGYTFGSGTRLTVV.

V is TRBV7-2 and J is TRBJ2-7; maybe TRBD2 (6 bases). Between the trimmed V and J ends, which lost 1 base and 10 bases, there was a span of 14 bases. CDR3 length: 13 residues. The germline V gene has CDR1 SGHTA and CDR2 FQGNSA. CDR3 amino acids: CASSLERPSDQYF. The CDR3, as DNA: TGTGCCAGCAGCTTAGAGCGCCCTAGCGACCAGTACTTC.